This TCR beta chain was obtained from a study of technical replicates of blood from a few donors (dated by TCRdb to about 2017). With regard to this clone: The target of this receptor is not known. Base qualities were left out, and no much larger clone turns up one base away.

The library relied on the immunoSEQ multiplex PCR assay. The immuneACCESS repertoire file appears here via TCRdb, limited to in-frame rearrangements. These files lack a portion of the clones; in checked studies, under half of the deficit traces to unresolved V genes, and the cause of the others is not known. This sample lists some 62,000 clones; more than 75% were detected once. About 5% of the sample comes from the top ten. Spanning cysteine to phenylalanine, the CDR3 consists of 14 amino acids. The only DNA kept is the CDR3, 42 bases in frame from the first base. Trimming accounts for 0 bases at V and 10 bases at J, while the number of junction bases matched to no gene is 4. Sequences SGDLS (CDR1) and YYNGEE (CDR2) are obtained from the germline V gene.

This receptor chain uses TRBV9 and TRBJ1-6, and 7 bases in between align with TRBD1. The receptor's source is a human donor in good health. Some clones in this sample may be carry-over from other donors' samples. The sequencing sample was made of PBMCs. The CDR3 region: CASSVEGAESPLHF. The nucleotide sequence reads TGTGCCAGCAGCGTAGAGGGGGCTGAGTCACCCCTCCACTTT.